Presented here are 30 T cell receptor beta chains from one specimen sequenced in a study of shared clonotypes between healthy human individuals. Sequenced by immunoSEQ multiplex PCR; TCRdb stores in-frame clones only, minus some. Altogether more than 1.2 million clones are present, 98% being singletons, with the ten largest covering 0.36%. The sample comprised naive CD4+ T cells sorted from blood. Subset reported: CD45RA+ positively selected. These receptors were taken from a young man in good health.

This chain links TRBV11-3 with TRBJ2-2; D is possibly TRBD2 (5 bases). The CDR3 has 14 residues. CDR1 is SGHNT, CDR2 YENEEA, per germline. Trimming left V 1 base short and J 6 bases short, with 9 bases between. The CDR3 DNA reads as TGTGCCAGCAGCTTAGGACTATCCTCCGGGGAGCTGTTTTTT. Protein product: CASSLGLSSGELFF.

Comment on this clone: Within the sample, other DNA sequences also encode this same CDR3. The chain couples TRBV29-1 to TRBJ2-5; D uncertain. V was shortened by 4 bases and J by 5 bases, with 5 bases between the two germline ends. This CDR3 spans 10 amino acids. CDR1 SQVTM and CDR2 ANQGSEA come from the germline V gene. In nucleotides, the CDR3 is TGCAGCGTTGTGAGGGAGACCCAGTACTTC. This codes for CSVVRETQYF.

In regard to this clone: At the DNA level, this CDR3 is encoded by other sequences in the same sample as well. J is TRBJ2-2 and V is TRBV5-1; 13 nucleotides line up with TRBD2. V was clipped by 3 bases and J by 6 bases; unmatched bases: 5. The germline gives CDR1 SGHRS, CDR2 YFSETQ. This CDR3 comprises 16 residues. As DNA, the CDR3 is TGCGCCAGCAGCTCCGGACTAGCGGGAGTGGCCGGGGAGCTGTTTTTT. Translating gives CASSSGLAGVAGELFF.

This clone was counted once. The CDR3 region is CASSPGTVAYEQYF. CDR3 in DNA: TGTGCCAGCAGCCCCGGGACGGTCGCCTACGAGCAGTACTTC. The chain links TRBV28 to TRBJ2-7; D tentatively reads TRBD1 or TRBD2 (5 bases each). Germline V gene lookup returns CDR1 MDHEN and CDR2 SYDVKM. The CDR3 length is 14 residues. V was pared by 6 bases and J by 2 bases, with 14 bases between.

V gene TRBV4-3 combines with J gene TRBJ2-1, with 7 bases identical to TRBD2. The germline gives CDR1 LGHNA, CDR2 YSLEER. Trimming at V came to 4 bases and at J to 7 bases, leaving 13 bases not matched to a gene. This CDR3 has 16 amino acids. The CDR3: CASSPGDVTSNNEQFF. For the CDR3, the DNA is TGCGCCAGCAGCCCAGGCGACGTGACTAGCAATAATGAGCAGTTCTTC.

This chain uses TRBV9 with TRBJ1-2; 7 bases agree with TRBD1. Germline CDR1 reads SGDLS; CDR2 reads YYNGEE. Losses at the gene ends were 0 bases for V and 4 bases for J; bases not matched to a gene: 6. The CDR3 is 15 amino acids. CDR3 sequence (DNA): TGTGCCAGCAGCGTAGAGGGACAGACCTTCTATGGCTACACCTTC. This encodes CASSVEGQTFYGYTF.

CDR3 loop: CASSLGQLYEQYF. Written as DNA, the CDR3 is TGTGCCAGCAGCCTAGGACAGCTCTACGAGCAGTACTTC. J is TRBJ2-7 and V is TRBV7-9; D possibly corresponds to TRBD1 (6 bases). Germline CDR1 is SEHNR and CDR2 is FQNEAQ (reference sequence). V lost 5 bases to trimming and J lost 3 bases, with 11 bases between them. CDR3 length: 13 amino acids. The full variable domain, in which reference TRBV7-9 and TRBJ2-7 provide the parts outside the CDR3, is DTGVSQNPRHKITKRGQNVTFRCDPISEHNRLYWYRQTLGQGPEFLTYFQNEAQLEKSRLLSDRFSAERPKGSFSTLEIQRTEQGDSAMYLCASSLGQLYEQYFGPGTRLTVT.

The chain links TRBV19 to TRBJ1-1; a weak D match, TRBD1 (5 bases). CDR1 and CDR2 from the germline V gene are LNHDA and SQIVND (reference sequence). V was pared by 6 bases and J by 5 bases, with 7 bases between. CDR3 length equals 11 residues. CDR3 region: CASRGETEAFF. In DNA, the CDR3 is TGTGCCAGTAGAGGGGAAACTGAAGCTTTCTTT.

The chain employs TRBV11-2 and TRBJ2-7; D not certain. Trimming left V 5 bases short and J 6 bases short, with 17 bases between. CDR1 SGHAT and CDR2 FQNNGV come from the germline V gene. CDR3 length: 14 amino acids. Written as DNA, the CDR3 is TGTGCCAGCAGCGACCTTCGGAAAGGCGGCGAGCAGTACTTC. Amino acids: CASSDLRKGGEQYF.

The chain joins TRBV27 to TRBJ1-5; D gene ambiguous. The CDR3 covers 14 residues. V was cut by 0 bases and J by 7 bases, with 10 bases left in between. CDR1 and CDR2 from the germline V gene are MNHEY and SMNVEV (reference sequence). The CDR3 here is CASSLSGKHQPQHF. The CDR3 coding sequence is TGTGCCAGCAGTTTATCGGGCAAGCACCAGCCCCAGCATTTT.

V usage is TRBV7-3 and J usage is TRBJ2-1; 9 bases are shared with TRBD2. V shed 1 base and J 9 bases; nucleotides not matched to a gene: 19. This CDR3 region has 19 residues. Germline-derived CDR1 and CDR2 are SGHTA and FQGTGA. In nucleotides, the CDR3 is TGTGCCAGCAGCTTAATGAAGGGGTGGGGTAGCGGGAGCCAGAGTGAGCAGTTCTTC. Amino acid sequence: CASSLMKGWGSGSQSEQFF.

The chain recombines TRBV7-9 with TRBJ2-1; 10 bases match TRBD2. Germline trimming cut 5 bases from V and 7 bases from J; bases unmatched to any gene: 14. The CDR3 runs 17 residues. Germline CDR1 reads SEHNR; CDR2 reads FQNEAQ (reference sequence). CDR3 loop: CASSPDVLAGVGNEQFF. The CDR3 DNA sequence: TGTGCCAGCAGCCCGGACGTTCTAGCGGGAGTCGGGAATGAGCAGTTCTTC.

The chain couples TRBV6-1 to TRBJ1-2, with no clear D. Trimming left V 4 bases short and J 8 bases short, with 14 bases between. The CDR3 is 13 residues long. Germline CDR1 MNHNS, CDR2 SASEGT. CDR3 DNA: TGTGCCAGCAGTGGCACGATAGGGTCCGGCTACACCTTC. Translation gives CASSGTIGSGYTF.

As for this clone: The same CDR3 also results from other DNA sequences found in this sample. The chain has TRBV5-1 and TRBJ2-7, with D perhaps matching TRBD2 (6 bases). The CDR3 covers 14 residues. Trimming stripped 4 bases from V and 0 bases from J, with 11 bases between. CDR1 and CDR2 (germline): SGHRS, YFSETQ. The DNA for the CDR3 is TGCGCCAGCAGCAGCGGGCCAGGCTCCTACGAGCAGTACTTC. Protein: CASSSGPGSYEQYF.

This chain links TRBV7-2 with TRBJ2-1; TRBD2 matches 12 bases. Trimming cost V 4 bases and J 6 bases; bases outside gene matches: 1. The CDR3 contains 14 residues. Germline V CDR1 and CDR2: SGHTA, FQGNSA. This chain's CDR3 is CASSSSGRANEQFF. In DNA, the CDR3 is TGTGCCAGCAGCTCTAGCGGGAGGGCCAATGAGCAGTTCTTC.

The chain uses TRBV15 and TRBJ2-7, with 10 bases lining up with TRBD2. The germline CDR1 and CDR2 sequences are LNHNV and YYDKDF (reference sequence). The V and J ends lost 8 bases and 0 bases, in that order; junction bases with no gene match: 7. The CDR3 has 15 residues. The CDR3 loop reads CATAAGGPPSYEQYF. The CDR3 nucleotides read TGTGCCACCGCAGCGGGAGGGCCACCCTCCTACGAGCAGTACTTC.

V usage is TRBV18 and J usage is TRBJ2-3; D uncertain. V was shortened by 0 bases and J by 2 bases, with 9 bases between the two germline ends. Germline V gene lookup returns CDR1 KGHSH and CDR2 LQKENI. The CDR3 sequence is 15 residues long. CDR3: CASSPPAANTDTQYF. CDR3 in DNA: TGTGCCAGCTCACCACCGGCGGCTAACACAGATACGCAGTATTTT.

DNA for the CDR3: TGCGCCAGCAGACCCGGACCGAACTCTGGGGCCAACGTCCTGACTTTC. This gives the protein CASRPGPNSGANVLTF. The V gene is TRBV4-3, the J gene TRBJ2-6, with D unclear. This CDR3 is built from 16 residues. CDR1 is LGHNA and CDR2 is YSLEER in the germline V gene. V gave up 6 bases and J gave up 0 bases, with 12 bases separating them.

The chain couples TRBV11-2 to TRBJ2-3, with 11 bases fitting TRBD2. Germline loops: CDR1 SGHAT, CDR2 FQNNGV. The ends lost 5 bases at V and 5 bases at J; junction bases unmatched: 6. CDR3 length: 15 amino acids. The CDR3 nucleotides read TGTGCCAGCAGCAGACTAGCGGGGAGGATAGATACGCAGTATTTT. It yields the protein CASSRLAGRIDTQYF.

The chain links TRBV7-2 to TRBJ2-5; perhaps TRBD1 as D (5 bases). CDR1 and CDR2 from the germline V gene are SGHTA and FQGNSA. Trimming cost V 4 bases and J 1 base, with 10 bases left between them. CDR3 length: 14 residues. CDR3 nucleotide sequence: TGTGCCAGCAGCTACCCTGGGGCCCAAGAGACCCAGTACTTC. This gives the protein CASSYPGAQETQYF.

The J gene is TRBJ1-2, the V gene TRBV4-3; no clear D. The CDR3 is made up of 13 amino acids. The germline V gene has CDR1 LGHNA and CDR2 YSLEER. Trimming cost V 4 bases and J 7 bases, with 13 bases left between them. The CDR3 sequence is CASSREGGPGYTF. CDR3 bases: TGCGCCAGCAGCCGGGAAGGAGGGCCTGGCTACACCTTC.

V and J are TRBV27 and TRBJ1-1; D might be TRBD1 (6 bases). CDR3 length: 14 amino acids. CDR1 is MNHEY, CDR2 SMNVEV, per germline (reference sequence). The germline V and J ends were trimmed by 4 bases and 5 bases, with 14 bases remaining between them. The CDR3 loop is CASSYRGGHTEAFF. The CDR3 region has the DNA TGTGCCAGCAGTTATAGGGGGGGGCATACTGAAGCTTTCTTT.

V and J are TRBV25-1 and TRBJ2-7; D is possibly TRBD1 (5 bases). Between the trimmed V and J ends, which lost 8 bases and 0 bases, there was a span of 11 bases. The CDR3 is 13 amino acids. Per the germline V gene, CDR1 is MGHDK and CDR2 is SYGVNS. The CDR3: CASVGHLSYEQYF. The DNA for the CDR3 is TGTGCCAGCGTCGGACATCTCTCCTACGAGCAGTACTTC.

The chain is built from TRBV5-1 and TRBJ2-7; D remains unclear. The germline V gene has CDR1 SGHRS and CDR2 YFSETQ. This CDR3 region has 14 residues. V lost 2 bases, J lost 0 bases, and 9 bases lay in between. CDR3 in amino acids: CASSFTVASYEQYF. In DNA form, the CDR3 reads TGCGCCAGCAGCTTCACCGTGGCCTCCTACGAGCAGTACTTC.

The V call is TRBV19, the J call TRBJ2-7; 11 bases fit TRBD1. With V trimmed by 8 bases and J by 2 bases, 8 bases remained unmatched. The CDR3 length is 15 residues. Looked up from germline, CDR1 is LNHDA and CDR2 is SQIVND (reference sequence). CDR3 DNA sequence: TGTGCCAGTCGCCGGGGGGGACAGGGGGCCTACGAGCAGTACTTC. This codes for CASRRGGQGAYEQYF.

V is TRBV7-8 and J is TRBJ2-7; tentative D call: TRBD1 (5 bases). V lost 2 bases and J lost 3, with 14 bases in between. The CDR3 consists of 15 residues. Germline CDR1 and CDR2: SGHVS and FQNEAQ. The CDR3, as DNA: TGTGCCAGCAGCTTACGGCAGGGAATTCTCTACGAGCAGTACTTC. This encodes CASSLRQGILYEQYF.

V gene TRBV18 combines with J gene TRBJ1-5; the D gene is possibly TRBD1 (5 bases). V was trimmed by 3 bases and J by 8 bases, leaving 14 bases between them. Germline V gives CDR1 KGHSH, CDR2 LQKENI. The CDR3 loop spans 14 amino acids. CDR3 DNA sequence: TGTGCCAGCTCACCGGGGGGTTCTCGAGAGCCCCAGCATTTT. Translation gives CASSPGGSREPQHF. The full variable domain, completed using reference TRBV18 and TRBJ1-5, is NAGVMQNPRHLVRRRGQEARLRCSPMKGHSHVYWYRQLPEEGLKFMVYLQKENIIDESGMPKERFSAEFPKEGPSILRIQQVVRGDSAAYFCASSPGGSREPQHFGDGTRLSIL.

Worth noting for this clone: One junction end disagrees with the germline gene, perhaps due to a read error. The V and J genes are TRBV7-8 and TRBJ2-5, with 10 nucleotides matching TRBD2. Germline assignment: CDR1 SGHVS and CDR2 FQNEAQ. CDR3 length equals 15 residues. CDR3 sequence (DNA): TGTGCCAGCAGGTTAGCGGGAGGTTACCAAGAGACCCAGTACTTC. Protein sequence: CASRLAGGYQETQYF.

The chain uses TRBV7-9 and TRBJ2-1, with D perhaps TRBD2 (6 bases). Trimming stripped 5 bases from V and 2 bases from J, with 10 bases between. Germline loops: CDR1 SEHNR, CDR2 FQNEAQ (reference sequence). The length of the CDR3 is 14 residues. CDR3 sequence: CASSPGLPYNEQFF. For the CDR3, the DNA is TGTGCCAGCAGCCCGGGACTCCCCTACAATGAGCAGTTCTTC.

V is TRBV21-1 and J is TRBJ2-1; TRBD2 is taken as the D call from the table, unchecked against the DNA. TRBV21-1 is recorded as a pseudogene. The CDR3 runs to 14 residues. Here the CDR3 reads CASKGRDPNNEQFF. DNA for the CDR3: TGTGCCAGCAAGGGGCGGGACCCTAACAATGAGCAGTTCTTC.